This T cell receptor (beta chain) emerged from a study of tumor-infiltrating lymphocytes in oesophageal squamous cell carcinoma. Each CDR3 protein gets one entry after TCRdb re-called the PCR reads with MiXCR. Of about 18,000 distinct CDR3 sequences detected, 44% appear once; the ten largest clones hold roughly two fifths. The sample holds many counts of this clonotype. This may be a read error: a much more frequent sequence differs by one nucleotide. The CDR3 runs 14 residues. Germline CDR1 is MNHEY and CDR2 is SVGAGI. The specimen was blood. The receptor was isolated from a female donor with esophageal squamous cell carcinoma. This chain connects TRBV6-5 to TRBJ2-3, with D tentatively TRBD1 or TRBD2 (5 bases each). This chain's CDR3 is CASSNSQGTGELYF. Here the CDR3 DNA reads TGTGCCAGCAGTAACTCGCAGGGTACCGGGGAGCTGTATTTT.